Presented here are 15 T cell receptor beta chains from one specimen sequenced in a study of blood T cell repertoires in COVID-19. Repertoires were generated with immunoSEQ multiplex PCR, while TCRdb's copy carries only in-frame clones and drops some. The sample lists approximately 200,000 clones; 80% to 85% were seen once. Sequencing input: peripheral blood. These receptors were taken from a woman over 75 with COVID-19, enrolled during active disease.

The chain couples TRBV18 to TRBJ1-1, with D perhaps TRBD1 (6 bases). The CDR3 consists of 16 residues. Germline V lookup: CDR1 KGHSH, CDR2 LQKENI. Deletions cut 6 bases from V and 0 bases from J, with 17 bases between. The CDR3 here is CASSRGRGGLNTEAFF. The CDR3 coding sequence is TGTGCCAGCTCTCGTGGCCGGGGGGGCCTGAACACTGAAGCTTTCTTT.

V usage is TRBV7-9 and J usage is TRBJ1-2, with D tentatively TRBD1 (5 bases). V gave up 1 base and J gave up 6 bases, with 9 bases separating them. The CDR3 has 13 residues. Germline loops: CDR1 SEHNR, CDR2 FQNEAQ (reference sequence). This CDR3 reads CASSLGGLDGYTF. DNA of the CDR3: TGTGCCAGCAGCTTAGGGGGACTCGATGGCTACACCTTC.

This sequence joins TRBV3-1 (or the pseudogene TRBV3-2) and TRBJ1-2; 9 bases fit TRBD1. The CDR3 loop spans 15 amino acids. V lost 0 bases and J lost 8; bases outside the gene matches: 7. CDR1 and CDR2 (germline): LGHDT, YNNKEL (reference sequence). The CDR3 nucleotides read TGTGCCAGCAGCCAAGAGGTGCCGGACAGGGGAGGCTACACCTTC. The encoded protein is CASSQEVPDRGGYTF.

In this sample, this clone turned up a few times. The rearrangement joins TRBV7-9 to TRBJ2-7, with D maybe TRBD1 (5 bases). The length of the CDR3 is 12 residues. V lost 6 bases and J 5 bases, leaving 11 bases between the germline ends. The germline CDR1 and CDR2 sequences are SEHNR and FQNEAQ (reference sequence). CDR3 nucleotides: TGTGCCAGCAGGGGGATGACAGACGAGCAGTACGTC. Translation: CASRGMTDEQYV.

In this sample, this clone turned up a few times. V gene TRBV6-6 combines with J gene TRBJ1-4; 8 nucleotides line up with TRBD1. Losses at the gene ends were 7 bases for V and 8 bases for J; bases not matched to a gene: 15. Germline CDR1 is MNHNY and CDR2 is SVGAGI (reference sequence). The CDR3 spans 16 residues. Here the CDR3 reads CASIKRVGQAGEKLFF. CDR3 sequence (DNA): TGTGCCAGCATAAAGCGGGTGGGACAGGCGGGGGAAAAACTGTTTTTT.

The J gene is TRBJ1-6, the V gene TRBV4-1; D gene unclear. Trimming cost V 2 bases and J 3 bases, with 17 bases left between them. This CDR3 spans 18 amino acids. Germline loops: CDR1 MGHRA, CDR2 YSYEKL. CDR3 region: CASSQPPGGLDYNSPLHF. The CDR3, as DNA: TGCGCCAGCAGCCAACCCCCGGGAGGGCTTGACTATAATTCACCCCTCCACTTT.

This sequence joins TRBV9 and TRBJ2-1, with D possibly TRBD2 on 6 matching bases. The V end lost 3 bases, the J end lost 5 bases, and 9 bases lay between the germline ends. Germline V lookup: CDR1 SGDLS, CDR2 YYNGEE. The CDR3 sequence is 13 residues long. CDR3 DNA: TGTGCCAGCAGCGGGGGGAGGAACAATGAGCAGTTCTTC. It is translated as CASSGGRNNEQFF.

J is TRBJ2-2 and V is TRBV18; 7 bases are shared with TRBD1. The CDR3 is 15 amino acids. Per the germline V gene, CDR1 is KGHSH and CDR2 is LQKENI. V dropped 2 bases and J dropped 6; count of bases not matched to a gene: 6. The CDR3 DNA reads TGTGCCAGCTCACCAGGGATAACAGGGGCCGGGGAGCTGTTTTTT. Protein product: CASSPGITGAGELFF.

The genes are TRBV7-8 and TRBJ2-5, with 9 bases lining up with TRBD2. Germline CDR1 reads SGHVS; CDR2 reads FQNEAQ. The V and J ends lost 3 bases and 1 base, in that order; junction bases with no gene match: 6. The CDR3 extends over 16 amino acids. The CDR3 protein is CASSFRPAGGQETQYF. CDR3 sequence (DNA): TGTGCCAGCAGCTTTCGGCCAGCGGGGGGCCAAGAGACCCAGTACTTC.

The V gene is TRBV2, the J gene TRBJ1-4, with 8 nucleotides matching TRBD1. V gave up 9 bases and J gave up 8 bases; unmatched junction bases: 17. The CDR3 is 16 amino acids. Germline CDR1 and CDR2: SNHLY and FYNNEI. The CDR3 loop is CARSSDPGGRSEKLFF. In DNA, the CDR3 is TGTGCCAGGAGCAGTGATCCAGGGGGCCGGAGCGAAAAACTGTTTTTT.

The chain joins TRBV7-9 to TRBJ2-5, with 11 bases lining up with TRBD1. Germline V gene lookup returns CDR1 SEHNR and CDR2 FQNEAQ (reference sequence). This CDR3 is built from 15 residues. J gave up 2 bases and V 1 base, and 0 bases lay outside the gene matches. The CDR3 nucleotides are TGTGCCAGCAGCTTAGGGGACAGGGGGCAAGAGACCCAGTACTTC. Protein product: CASSLGDRGQETQYF.

The chain recombines TRBV12-3 or TRBV12-4 with TRBJ1-1; D is perhaps TRBD1 (5 bases). The CDR3 is 11 amino acids. Trimming stripped 7 bases from V and 13 bases from J, with 16 bases between. The CDR3 here is CASTRGLDVFF. The CDR3 bases are TGTGCCAGCACTAGGGGATTGGATGTTTTCTTT.

This chain connects TRBV10-3 to TRBJ2-2; tentative D call: TRBD1 (5 bases). The CDR3 runs 14 residues. V shed 10 bases and J shed 5 bases, with 17 bases lying between them. Germline CDR1 ENHRY, CDR2 SYGVKD. Here the CDR3 reads CATKFEGATGELFF. The CDR3 bases are TGTGCCACGAAGTTTGAAGGGGCGACCGGGGAGCTGTTTTTT.

A few counts support this clone. The chain links TRBV9 to TRBJ2-2, with D possibly matching TRBD1 (7 bases). The V end lost 3 bases, the J end lost 7 bases, and 13 bases lay between the germline ends. The CDR3 is 14 residues long. Germline loops: CDR1 SGDLS, CDR2 YYNGEE. The CDR3 region has the DNA TGTGCCAGCAGCGCCAGACAGGGAGGCGGGGAGCTGTTTTTT. Residues: CASSARQGGGELFF.

This chain joins TRBV7-2 and TRBJ2-1, with TRBD1 matching over 7 bases. The CDR3 extends over 15 amino acids. The trim removed 6 bases at V and 2 bases at J, leaving 7 bases unmatched. The V gene's germline CDR1 is SGHTA and CDR2 FQGNSA. The CDR3 spells CASRPGQVPYNEQFF. The CDR3 DNA is TGTGCCAGCAGGCCTGGACAGGTCCCCTACAATGAGCAGTTCTTC.